This T cell receptor beta chain was observed in a study of T cell responses to AZD1222 COVID-19 vaccine. Study outcomes and limitations: Repertoires in all cases were sampled only once the peak T cell response had passed.

The length of the CDR3 is 14 residues. Trimming shortened V by 0 bases and J by 3 bases, and 8 bases separated the two germline ends. CDR1 MNHEY and CDR2 SMNVEV come from the germline V gene (reference sequence). On this clone: The antigen remains unidentified.

Assay used: immunoSEQ multiplex PCR; TCRdb lists only in-frame clones, some missing. The table shows 150,000 to 200,000 clones, with 92% occurring only once. This receptor was taken from an adult who received the AZD1222 COVID-19 vaccine. The J gene is TRBJ1-1, the V gene TRBV27; the D is unclear. The sample was peripheral blood, taken 28 days after the second AZD1222 dose. The CDR3 DNA follows: TGTGCCAGCAGTTTATCGACGGATTACACTGAAGCTTTCTTT. As protein: CASSLSTDYTEAFF.